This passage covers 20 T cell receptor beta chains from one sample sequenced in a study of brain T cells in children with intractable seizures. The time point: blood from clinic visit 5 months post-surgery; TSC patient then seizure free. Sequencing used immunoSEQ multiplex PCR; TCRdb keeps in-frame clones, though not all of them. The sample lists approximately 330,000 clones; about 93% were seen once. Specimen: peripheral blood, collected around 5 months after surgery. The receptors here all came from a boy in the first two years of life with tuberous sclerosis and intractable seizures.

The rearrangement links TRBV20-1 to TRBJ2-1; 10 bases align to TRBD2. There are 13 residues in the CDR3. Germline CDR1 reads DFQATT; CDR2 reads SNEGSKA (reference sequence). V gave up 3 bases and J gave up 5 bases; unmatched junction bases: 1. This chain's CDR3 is CSASSGRHNEQFF. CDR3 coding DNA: TGCAGTGCTAGTAGCGGGAGGCACAATGAGCAGTTCTTC.

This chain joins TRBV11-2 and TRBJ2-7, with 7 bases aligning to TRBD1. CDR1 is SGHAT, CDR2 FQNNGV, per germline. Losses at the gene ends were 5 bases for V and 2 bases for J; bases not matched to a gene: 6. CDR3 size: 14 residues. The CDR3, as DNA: TGTGCCAGCAGCCCAACAGGGGCCACCTACGAGCAGTACTTC. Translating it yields CASSPTGATYEQYF.

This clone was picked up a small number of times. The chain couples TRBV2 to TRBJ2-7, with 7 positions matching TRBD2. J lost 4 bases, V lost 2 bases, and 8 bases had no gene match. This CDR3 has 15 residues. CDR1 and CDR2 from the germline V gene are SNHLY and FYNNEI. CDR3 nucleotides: TGTGCCAGCAGTGAAAGGCTAGCGGAACCGTACGAGCAGTACTTC. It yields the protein CASSERLAEPYEQYF.

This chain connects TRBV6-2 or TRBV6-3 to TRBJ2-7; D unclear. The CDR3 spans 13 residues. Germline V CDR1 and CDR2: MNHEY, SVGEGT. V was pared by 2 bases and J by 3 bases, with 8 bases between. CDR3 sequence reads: CASSYDLDYEQYF. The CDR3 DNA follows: TGTGCCAGCAGTTACGACCTCGACTACGAGCAGTACTTC.

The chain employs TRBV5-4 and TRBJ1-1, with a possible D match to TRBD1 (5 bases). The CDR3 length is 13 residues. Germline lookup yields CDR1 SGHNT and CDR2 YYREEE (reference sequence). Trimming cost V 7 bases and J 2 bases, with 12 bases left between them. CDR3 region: CASSTDFNTEAFF. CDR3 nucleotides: TGTGCCAGCTCGACAGATTTTAACACTGAAGCTTTCTTT.

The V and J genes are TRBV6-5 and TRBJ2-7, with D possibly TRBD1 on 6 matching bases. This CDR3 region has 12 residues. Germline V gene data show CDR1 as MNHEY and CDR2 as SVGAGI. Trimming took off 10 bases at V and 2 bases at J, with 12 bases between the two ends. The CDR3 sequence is CATRTVTYEQYF. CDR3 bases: TGTGCCACCAGGACAGTTACCTACGAGCAGTACTTC.

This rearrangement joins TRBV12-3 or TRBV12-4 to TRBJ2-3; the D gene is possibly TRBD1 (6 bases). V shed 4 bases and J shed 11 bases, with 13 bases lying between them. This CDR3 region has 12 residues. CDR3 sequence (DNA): TGTGCCAGCAGTTCGAACAGGGAGAGGCAGTATTTT. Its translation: CASSSNRERQYF.

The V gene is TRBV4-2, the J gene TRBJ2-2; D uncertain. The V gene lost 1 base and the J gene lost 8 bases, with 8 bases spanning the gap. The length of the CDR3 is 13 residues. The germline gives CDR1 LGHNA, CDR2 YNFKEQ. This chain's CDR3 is CASSQARSGELFF. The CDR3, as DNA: TGTGCCAGCAGCCAAGCCCGGAGTGGGGAGCTGTTTTTT.

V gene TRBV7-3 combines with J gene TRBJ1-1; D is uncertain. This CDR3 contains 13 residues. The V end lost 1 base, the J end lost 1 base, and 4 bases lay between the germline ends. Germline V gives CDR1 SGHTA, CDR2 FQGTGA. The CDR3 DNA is TGTGCCAGCAGCTTAAGACGGAACACTGAAGCTTTCTTT. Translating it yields CASSLRRNTEAFF.

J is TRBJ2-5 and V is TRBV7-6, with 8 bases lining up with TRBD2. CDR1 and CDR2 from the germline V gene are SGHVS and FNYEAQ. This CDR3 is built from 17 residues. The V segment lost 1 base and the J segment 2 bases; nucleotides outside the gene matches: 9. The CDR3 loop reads CASSLVMGAGGQETQYF. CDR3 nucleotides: TGTGCCAGCAGCTTAGTCATGGGGGCGGGAGGTCAAGAGACCCAGTACTTC.

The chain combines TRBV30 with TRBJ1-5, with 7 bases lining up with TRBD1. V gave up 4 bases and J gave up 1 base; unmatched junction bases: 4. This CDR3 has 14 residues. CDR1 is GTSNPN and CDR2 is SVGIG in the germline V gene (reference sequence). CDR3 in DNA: TGTGCCTGGACTGGCAGGGGGAGCAATCAGCCCCAGCATTTT. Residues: CAWTGRGSNQPQHF.

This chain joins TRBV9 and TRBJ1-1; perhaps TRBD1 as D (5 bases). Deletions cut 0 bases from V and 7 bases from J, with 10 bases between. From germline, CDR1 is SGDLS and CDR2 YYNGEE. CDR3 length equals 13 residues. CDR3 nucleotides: TGTGCCAGCAGCGTAGGGGGCCACCGTGAAGCTTTCTTT. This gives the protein CASSVGGHREAFF. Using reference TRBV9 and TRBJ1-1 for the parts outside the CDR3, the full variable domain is DSGVTQTPKHLITATGQRVTLRCSPRSGDLSVYWYQQSLDQGLQFLIQYYNGEERAKGNILERFSAQQFPDLHSELNLSSLELGDSALYFCASSVGGHREAFFGQGTRLTVV.

The CDR3 region is CSVGDHYGYTF. For the CDR3, the DNA is TGCAGCGTTGGGGACCACTATGGCTACACCTTC. V usage is TRBV29-1 and J usage is TRBJ1-2; D may be TRBD1 (5 bases). V lost 4 bases to trimming and J lost 3 bases, with 6 bases between them. The germline V gene has CDR1 SQVTM and CDR2 ANQGSEA. The CDR3 runs 11 residues.

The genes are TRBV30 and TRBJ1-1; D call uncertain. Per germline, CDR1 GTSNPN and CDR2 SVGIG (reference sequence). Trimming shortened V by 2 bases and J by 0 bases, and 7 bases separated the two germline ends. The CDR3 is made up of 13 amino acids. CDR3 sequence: CAWSPILNTEAFF. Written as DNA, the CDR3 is TGTGCCTGGAGTCCTATCTTGAACACTGAAGCTTTCTTT.

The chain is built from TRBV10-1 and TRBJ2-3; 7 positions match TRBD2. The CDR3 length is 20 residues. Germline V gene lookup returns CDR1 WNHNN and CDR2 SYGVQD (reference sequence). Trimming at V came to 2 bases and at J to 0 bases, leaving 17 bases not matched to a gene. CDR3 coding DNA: TGCGCCAGCAGTGAGGGATTTAGGCTAGCGGACGTTGATAGCACAGATACGCAGTATTTT. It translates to CASSEGFRLADVDSTDTQYF.

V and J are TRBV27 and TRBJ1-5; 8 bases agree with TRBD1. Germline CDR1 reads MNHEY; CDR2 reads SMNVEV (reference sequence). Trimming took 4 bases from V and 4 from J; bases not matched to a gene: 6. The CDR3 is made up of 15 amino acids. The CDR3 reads CASSSAGQGNQPQHF. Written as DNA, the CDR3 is TGTGCCAGCAGTTCCGCCGGACAGGGTAATCAGCCCCAGCATTTT.

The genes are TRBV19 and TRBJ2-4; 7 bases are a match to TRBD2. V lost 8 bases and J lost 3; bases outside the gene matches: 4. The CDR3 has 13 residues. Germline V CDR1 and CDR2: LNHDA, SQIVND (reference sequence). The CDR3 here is CASGGRGKNIQYF. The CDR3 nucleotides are TGTGCCAGTGGTGGGAGGGGCAAAAACATTCAGTACTTC.

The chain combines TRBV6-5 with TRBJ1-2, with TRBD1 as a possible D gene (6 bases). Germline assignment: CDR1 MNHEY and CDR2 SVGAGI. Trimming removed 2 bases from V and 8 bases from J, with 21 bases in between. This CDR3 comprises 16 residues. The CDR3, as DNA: TGTGCCAGCAGTTACGTGGCGTCCAGGGGCGCAGGAGGCTACACCTTC. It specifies CASSYVASRGAGGYTF.

The CDR3 coding sequence is TGTGCCACCAGTGATTCTCGACTAGCGGGTCCCAATGAGCAGTTCTTC. It specifies CATSDSRLAGPNEQFF. The rearrangement links TRBV24-1 to TRBJ2-1, with 10 positions matching TRBD2. J gave up 6 bases and V 2 bases, and 6 bases lay outside the gene matches. There are 16 residues in the CDR3. Germline CDR1 is KGHDR and CDR2 is SFDVKD.

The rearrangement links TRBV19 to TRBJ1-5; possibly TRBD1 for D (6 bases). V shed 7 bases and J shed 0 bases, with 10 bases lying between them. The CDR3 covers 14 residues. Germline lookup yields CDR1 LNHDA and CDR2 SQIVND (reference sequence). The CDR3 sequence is CASIDRPSNQPQHF. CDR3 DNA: TGTGCCAGTATCGACAGGCCTAGCAATCAGCCCCAGCATTTT.